The 20 T cell receptor beta chains in this list originate from one sample, sequenced in a study of T cells after yellow fever vaccination. TCRdb passed the 5' RACE reads through MiXCR, listing each CDR3 protein once. Of under 400,000 distinct CDR3 sequences listed, under 15% are singletons. The specimen comprised CD4+ T cells sorted from PBMCs, sampled 15 days after the yellow fever booster vaccination. The receptors here all came from a man younger than 35 who received the YFV17D yellow fever vaccine.

The chain joins TRBV5-6 to TRBJ1-4; 8 positions match TRBD1. V trimming: 4 bases; J trimming: 11 bases; junction bases outside the gene matches: 7. Germline loops: CDR1 SGHDT, CDR2 YYEEEE. The CDR3 is made up of 13 amino acids. The DNA for the CDR3 is TGTGCCAGCAGCCTCGGACAGGGAGGTAAACTGTTTTTT. Protein sequence: CASSLGQGGKLFF.

The rearrangement joins TRBV6-5 to TRBJ2-7, with 7 nucleotides matching TRBD1. J was trimmed by 3 bases and V by 5 bases; bases with no gene match: 7. The CDR3 covers 14 residues. The germline V gene has CDR1 MNHEY and CDR2 SVGAGI. CDR3 loop: CASSRLRGNYEQYF. CDR3 coding DNA: TGTGCCAGCAGTCGCCTCAGGGGGAACTACGAGCAGTACTTC.

The chain employs TRBV7-6 and TRBJ2-3, with 7 bases fitting TRBD1. Trimming removed 2 bases from V and 2 bases from J; junction bases left unmatched: 7. In germline, CDR1 is SGHVS, CDR2 FNYEAQ. The CDR3 spans 16 residues. The CDR3 DNA follows: TGTGCCAGCAGCTTAAGAGGACAGGTACCCACAGATACGCAGTATTTT. It encodes CASSLRGQVPTDTQYF.

The chain couples TRBV6-1 to TRBJ2-5; a possible D gene is TRBD1 (5 bases). The germline V gene encodes CDR1 MNHNS and CDR2 SASEGT. Trimming took 4 bases from V and 7 from J, leaving 13 bases between them. This CDR3 has 13 residues. The CDR3 here is CASSGGFRGTQYF. CDR3 DNA sequence: TGTGCCAGCAGTGGGGGCTTTCGTGGGACCCAGTACTTC.

This chain links TRBV6-5 with TRBJ2-3; 11 positions match TRBD2. The CDR3 runs 15 residues. The germline V gene encodes CDR1 MNHEY and CDR2 SVGAGI. With 7 bases clipped from V and 2 bases from J, the junction kept 5 bases outside the gene matches. CDR3 bases: TGTGCCAGCACCGTAGCGGGGGGGATCACAGATACGCAGTATTTT. This codes for CASTVAGGITDTQYF.

In this sample, this clonotype turned up many times. The rearrangement joins TRBV7-9 to TRBJ2-5; a weak D match, TRBD1 (6 bases). The CDR3 loop spans 14 amino acids. V was trimmed by 5 bases and J by 5 bases, leaving 15 bases between them. The V gene's germline CDR1 is SEHNR and CDR2 FQNEAQ (reference sequence). CDR3: CASSRTGSGETQYF. The CDR3 nucleotides are TGTGCCAGCAGCCGAACAGGGTCGGGGGAGACCCAGTACTTC. The whole variable domain, remainder taken from reference TRBV7-9 and TRBJ2-5, is DTGVSQNPRHKITKRGQNVTFRCDPISEHNRLYWYRQTLGQGPEFLTYFQNEAQLEKSRLLSDRFSAERPKGSFSTLEIQRTEQGDSAMYLCASSRTGSGETQYFGPGTRLLVL.

This clonotype was counted at least ten times. The genes are TRBV5-1 and TRBJ2-7, with 7 bases fitting TRBD2. The V gene end was trimmed by 0 bases and the J gene end by 4 bases; junction bases not matched to a gene: 4. The CDR3 has 14 residues. Germline CDR1 is SGHRS and CDR2 is YFSETQ. CDR3 sequence reads: CASSLVLAEYEQYF. Here the CDR3 DNA reads TGCGCCAGCAGCTTGGTCCTAGCGGAATACGAGCAGTACTTC.

V usage is TRBV12-5 and J usage is TRBJ2-7; the D is unclear. The CDR3 sequence is 15 residues long. Between the trimmed V and J ends, which lost 0 bases and 0 bases, there was a span of 9 bases. CDR1 LGHNT and CDR2 FRNRAP come from the germline V gene. CDR3 sequence reads: CASGLVLGNSYEQYF. CDR3 DNA sequence: TGTGCTAGTGGTTTGGTACTGGGCAACTCCTACGAGCAGTACTTC.

The table lists this clonotype with a few counts. J is TRBJ1-1 and V is TRBV29-1; possible D gene TRBD1, 5 bases. The CDR3 has 14 amino acids. CDR1 and CDR2 from the germline V gene are SQVTM and ANQGSEA. The V gene lost 5 bases and the J gene lost 1 base, with 14 bases spanning the gap. The CDR3 reads CSVRLQAANTEAFF. For the CDR3, the DNA is TGCAGCGTTCGGTTACAGGCCGCGAACACTGAAGCTTTCTTT.

There are a few counts of this clonotype. The chain couples TRBV10-1 to TRBJ2-3, with 8 bases aligning to TRBD1. Trimming removed 8 bases from V and 1 base from J; junction bases left unmatched: 5. Germline-derived CDR1 and CDR2 are WNHNN and SYGVQD (reference sequence). The CDR3 loop spans 14 amino acids. CDR3 sequence reads: CASDPGQGTDTQYF. The CDR3 DNA follows: TGCGCCAGCGACCCGGGACAGGGCACAGATACGCAGTATTTT.

This clonotype was detected a few times. The chain combines TRBV7-9 with TRBJ2-2, with 7 bases lining up with TRBD1. The length of the CDR3 is 18 residues. Trimming took 7 bases from V and 7 from J; bases not matched to a gene: 21. Germline V gene sequence: CDR1 SEHNR, CDR2 FQNEAQ (reference sequence). CDR3 sequence reads: CASIPSPGQPLFSGELFF. The CDR3, as DNA: TGTGCCAGCATCCCCTCTCCGGGACAGCCTTTGTTCAGCGGGGAGCTGTTTTTT. The whole variable domain, filled in from reference TRBV7-9 and TRBJ2-2, reads DTGVSQNPRHKITKRGQNVTFRCDPISEHNRLYWYRQTLGQGPEFLTYFQNEAQLEKSRLLSDRFSAERPKGSFSTLEIQRTEQGDSAMYLCASIPSPGQPLFSGELFFGEGSRLTVL.

This clonotype was observed at least ten times. V and J are TRBV5-1 and TRBJ2-3, with D uncertain. CDR1 SGHRS and CDR2 YFSETQ come from the germline V gene. This CDR3 is built from 15 residues. Trimming removed 2 bases at V and 3 bases at J, with 13 bases between. The CDR3 spells CASSFRSPDTDTQYF. CDR3 DNA sequence: TGCGCCAGCAGCTTTCGATCCCCAGATACAGATACGCAGTATTTT. Full variable domain (rest looked up from reference TRBV5-1 and TRBJ2-3): KAGVTQTPRYLIKTRGQQVTLSCSPISGHRSVSWYQQTPGQGLQFLFEYFSETQRNKGNFPGRFSGRQFSNSRSEMNVSTLELGDSALYLCASSFRSPDTDTQYFGPGTRLTVL.

This clonotype turned up a few times. The chain joins TRBV28 to TRBJ1-1; D may be TRBD1 (5 bases). From germline, CDR1 is MDHEN and CDR2 SYDVKM. CDR3 length equals 12 residues. Trimming shortened V by 3 bases and J by 9 bases, and 11 bases separated the two germline ends. The CDR3 loop is CASSLEGRQAFF. CDR3 DNA sequence: TGTGCCAGCAGTTTGGAGGGGAGACAAGCTTTCTTT.

The rearrangement links TRBV20-1 to TRBJ2-7; the match to TRBD1 covers 7 bases. V trimming: 6 bases; J trimming: 0 bases; junction bases outside the gene matches: 5. The CDR3 sequence is 13 residues long. Germline lookup yields CDR1 DFQATT and CDR2 SNEGSKA (reference sequence). The CDR3 region is CSARRQGSYEQYV. The CDR3 DNA reads as TGCAGTGCCCGACGACAGGGCTCCTACGAGCAGTACGTC.

This clonotype showed up just a few times. The CDR3 DNA is TGTGCCAGCAGTTTTTGGAGGTTAACAGATACGCAGTATTTT. Its translation: CASSFWRLTDTQYF. V usage is TRBV12-3 or TRBV12-4 and J usage is TRBJ2-3; weak D call: TRBD2 (5 bases). The CDR3 spans 14 residues. The ends were cut back, 3 bases at V and 3 bases at J, with 10 bases in the middle.

This clonotype was seen only a few times. J is TRBJ2-7 and V is TRBV28; perhaps D is TRBD1 or TRBD2 (6 bases each). The CDR3 runs to 15 residues. V lost 6 bases and J lost 7, with 22 bases in between. The germline gives CDR1 MDHEN, CDR2 SYDVKM. CDR3 sequence (DNA): TGTGCCAGCAGCTCTATAGGTGGGGGGCAGTGGGAGCAGTACGTC. Protein product: CASSSIGGGQWEQYV.

In its sample, this clonotype was seen a few times. The rearrangement joins TRBV7-2 to TRBJ2-5, with 8 bases aligning to TRBD2. Germline V CDR1 and CDR2: SGHTA, FQGNSA. V dropped 3 bases and J dropped 2; count of bases not matched to a gene: 5. This CDR3 is 15 amino acids long. CDR3 amino acids: CASSFQRGNQETQYF. The CDR3 DNA reads as TGTGCCAGCAGCTTCCAGCGGGGGAATCAAGAGACCCAGTACTTC. Full variable domain (missing parts from reference TRBV7-2 and TRBJ2-5): GAGVSQSPSNKVTEKGKDVELRCDPISGHTALYWYRQSLGQGLEFLIYFQGNSAPDKSGLPSDRFSAERTGGSVSTLTIQRTQQEDSAVYLCASSFQRGNQETQYFGPGTRLLVL.

This clonotype appeared a few times. This sequence joins TRBV6-5 and TRBJ2-7; D is tentatively TRBD1 or TRBD2 (5 bases each). Germline V gene sequence: CDR1 MNHEY, CDR2 SVGAGI. The CDR3 has 14 residues. Trimming left V 5 bases short and J 0 bases short, with 11 bases between. DNA of the CDR3: TGTGCCAGCAGTCAACAGAGGGGCTCCTACGAGCAGTACGTC. Its protein product is CASSQQRGSYEQYV.

The sample holds a few counts of this clonotype. The chain employs TRBV12-3 or TRBV12-4 and TRBJ2-1; D is unclear. V lost 7 bases and J lost 1, with 11 bases in between. The CDR3 is made up of 14 amino acids. CDR3 sequence reads: CASINHRSYNEQFF. The CDR3 nucleotides are TGTGCCAGCATTAACCACCGATCCTACAATGAGCAGTTCTTC.

V gene TRBV27 combines with J gene TRBJ1-2, with unresolved D. The V and J ends lost 8 bases and 2 bases respectively, with 15 bases between them. CDR1 is MNHEY and CDR2 is SMNVEV in the germline V gene (reference sequence). The CDR3 is made up of 14 amino acids. CDR3 sequence: CASSHASGNYGYTF. Written as DNA, the CDR3 is TGTGCCAGCTCTCACGCATCGGGGAACTATGGCTACACCTTC.